A selection of T cell receptor beta chains follows, all from one sample in a study of CD8 T cells in Susac syndrome. In TCRdb, the immunoSEQ multiplex PCR reads were re-called with MiXCR into one record per CDR3 protein. Of some 170,000 distinct CDR3 sequences listed, 80% to 95% were seen once; the top ten hold just over 0.13%. Sequenced input: CD4+ T cells from PBMCs. Source of these receptors: a human donor in good health. The CDR3 runs from the conserved cysteine through the conserved F or W. Each record gives: J gene, V gene, clone size, D gene, CDR3 protein, CDR3 DNA. A D gene is named only where the DNA matches it firmly. Clone size appears in some rows only: once, few, many, or a class for an expanded clone.

TRBJ2-5	TRBV2	NA	TRBD1	CASRRQGAYQETQYF	TGTGCCAGCAGGCGACAGGGCGCGTACCAAGAGACCCAGTACTTC
TRBJ2-4	TRBV7-8	NA	TRBD2	CASSLGLAGGIQYF	TGTGCCAGCAGCTTAGGACTAGCGGGGGGCATTCAGTACTTC
TRBJ1-5	TRBV15	NA	NA	CATSREGLPGQGYGNQPQHF	TGTGCCACCAGCAGAGAAGGCCTTCCCGGGCAGGGGTACGGCAATCAGCCCCAGCATTTT
TRBJ1-2	TRBV15	NA	NA	CATSRPLGYGYTF	TGTGCCACCAGCAGGCCCCTGGGCTATGGCTACACCTTC
TRBJ1-4	TRBV30	NA	TRBD1	CAWSYGTGGVTTNEKLFF	TGTGCCTGGAGTTACGGGACAGGGGGTGTTACAACTAATGAAAAACTGTTTTTT
TRBJ1-2	TRBV5-6	NA	NA	CASSNHFTGSPYGYTF	TGTGCCAGCAGCAACCATTTTACAGGGAGTCCCTATGGCTACACCTTC
TRBJ2-3	TRBV7-3	NA	TRBD1	CASSLQGATDTQYF	TGTGCCAGCAGCCTACAGGGGGCCACAGATACGCAGTATTTT
TRBJ1-2	TRBV6-5	once	NA	CASRKGTEYGYTF	TGTGCCAGCAGAAAGGGCACCGAGTATGGCTACACCTTC
TRBJ2-3	TRBV6-2/TRBV6-3	once	NA	CATLGGPLVGTDTQYF	TGTGCCACCCTAGGGGGGCCGCTCGTCGGCACAGATACGCAGTATTTT
TRBJ1-2	TRBV7-9	NA	NA	CASSFGASYGYTF	TGTGCCAGCAGCTTTGGGGCTTCCTATGGCTACACCTTC
TRBJ2-2	TRBV3-1	NA	NA	CASSQPHTGELFF	TGTGCCAGCAGCCAGCCTCACACCGGGGAGCTGTTTTTT
TRBJ1-5	TRBV24-1	NA	NA	CATSDDGNQPQHF	TGTGCCACCAGTGACGACGGCAATCAGCCCCAGCATTTT
TRBJ2-2	TRBV12-3/TRBV12-4	once	NA	CASRRDLLGTGELFF	TGTGCCAGCAGAAGGGATCTCCTCGGCACCGGGGAGCTGTTTTTT
TRBJ2-7	TRBV7-9	NA	TRBD1	CASSLVPSLTGIWYEQYF	TGTGCCAGCAGCTTAGTACCCTCCCTGACAGGGATCTGGTACGAGCAGTACTTC
TRBJ1-6	TRBV6-2/TRBV6-3	NA	TRBD1	CASSPDPRGFPLHF	TGTGCCAGCAGTCCGGACCCCAGGGGGTTTCCCCTCCACTTT
TRBJ1-2	TRBV7-2	NA	NA	CASSHTKGYGSTF	TGTGCCAGCAGCCATACAAAGGGCTATGGCTCCACCTTC
TRBJ2-3	TRBV4-1	NA	TRBD1	CASSRYGTGGADTQYF	TGCGCCAGCAGCCGTTACGGGACAGGGGGAGCAGATACGCAGTATTTT
TRBJ1-2	TRBV25-1	NA	NA	CASSELVGNYGYTF	TGTGCCAGCAGTGAATTGGTAGGGAACTATGGCTACACCTTC
TRBJ2-7	TRBV7-9	NA	NA	CASAGLLYEQYF	TGTGCCAGCGCCGGACTTTTGTACGAGCAGTACTTC
TRBJ1-1	TRBV29-1	NA	NA	CSGNLQGNTEAFF	TGCAGCGGAAACTTACAGGGAAACACTGAAGCTTTCTTT
TRBJ1-1	TRBV7-9	NA	TRBD1	CASVKQGENTEAFF	TGTGCCAGCGTCAAACAGGGGGAGAACACTGAAGCTTTCTTT
TRBJ2-3	TRBV3-1	once	NA	CASSPTQGTTDTQYF	TGTGCCAGCAGCCCTACACAGGGAACCACAGATACGCAGTATTTT
TRBJ2-3	TRBV20-1	NA	NA	CSAVGRTDTQYF	TGCAGTGCGGTGGGGCGCACAGATACGCAGTATTTT
TRBJ1-1	TRBV18	once	NA	CASSPISGGAGTEAFF	TGTGCCAGCTCACCCATCAGCGGGGGCGCGGGCACTGAAGCTTTCTTT
TRBJ1-6	TRBV12-5	NA	NA	CASGYNSPLHF	TGTGCTAGTGGCTATAATTCCCCCCTCCACTTT
TRBJ2-7	TRBV6-5	once	NA	CASSYSWLRGASYEQYF	TGTGCCAGCAGTTACTCGTGGTTGCGAGGGGCTTCCTACGAGCAGTACTTC
TRBJ2-3	TRBV2	NA	TRBD2	CASRKLAGATSTDTQYF	TGTGCCAGCAGGAAACTAGCGGGGGCGACTAGCACAGATACGCAGTATTTT
TRBJ1-1	TRBV18	NA	NA	CASSPPQGHQNTEAFF	TGTGCCAGCTCACCCCCTCAGGGACACCAGAACACTGAAGCTTTCTTT
TRBJ1-3	TRBV10-3	NA	NA	CATSGGDSGNTIYF	TGTGCCACGTCAGGTGGAGACTCTGGAAACACCATATATTTT
TRBJ2-5	TRBV5-1	NA	TRBD2	CASSARLAGGETQYF	TGCGCCAGCAGCGCACGACTAGCGGGGGGGGAGACCCAGTACTTC
TRBJ2-3	TRBV20-1	NA	TRBD2	CSAGDSPGRDTQYF	TGCAGTGCTGGGGACTCCCCCGGGAGGGATACGCAGTATTTT
TRBJ1-6	TRBV10-3	NA	TRBD1	CAIRPTGDVSPLHF	TGTGCCATCAGGCCGACAGGGGACGTTTCACCCCTCCACTTT
TRBJ2-2	TRBV6-5	NA	TRBD2	CASSWPGLFLTDGELFF	TGTGCCAGCAGTTGGCCGGGACTATTCCTTACAGACGGGGAGCTGTTTTTT
TRBJ2-1	TRBV18	NA	TRBD2	CASSGTSGPNEQFF	TGTGCCAGCTCAGGTACTAGCGGGCCAAATGAGCAGTTCTTC
TRBJ1-2	TRBV29-1	NA	NA	CSVELEGVGGYTF	TGCAGCGTCGAGTTAGAGGGGGTTGGTGGCTACACCTTC
TRBJ2-7	TRBV12-3/TRBV12-4	NA	TRBD2	CASSLPLAGLAGGHGGEQYF	TGTGCCAGCAGTTTACCATTGGCGGGACTAGCGGGGGGGCATGGTGGCGAGCAGTACTTC
TRBJ1-1	TRBV16	NA	NA	CASSQNTHSTEAFF	TGTGCCAGCAGCCAAAACACCCATAGCACTGAAGCTTTCTTT
TRBJ1-4	TRBV5-6	NA	NA	CASSSISTNEKLFF	TGTGCCAGCAGCTCCATTTCAACTAATGAAAAACTGTTTTTT
TRBJ2-3	TRBV5-6	once	NA	CASSSQGRVADTQYF	TGTGCCAGCAGCTCACAGGGAAGAGTAGCAGATACGCAGTATTTT
TRBJ1-1	TRBV6-4	NA	NA	CASIPPVAEAFF	TGTGCCAGCATCCCACCGGTAGCTGAAGCTTTCTTT
TRBJ2-3	TRBV9	NA	NA	CASSVDTGTQYF	TGTGCCAGCAGCGTAGACACTGGGACGCAGTATTTT
TRBJ1-2	TRBV6-5	NA	TRBD1	CASSYQTGGNYGYTF	TGTGCCAGCAGTTACCAGACAGGGGGCAACTATGGCTACACCTTC
TRBJ2-4	TRBV7-9	NA	NA	CASGTYVKNIQYF	TGTGCCAGCGGGACTTATGTCAAAAACATTCAGTACTTC
TRBJ2-1	TRBV18	once	TRBD2	CASSPPTGGHNEQFF	TGTGCCAGCTCACCACCGACGGGGGGTCACAATGAGCAGTTCTTC
TRBJ2-7	TRBV9	NA	NA	CASSVGFRFTYEQYF	TGTGCCAGCAGCGTAGGGTTCAGGTTCACCTACGAGCAGTACTTC
TRBJ2-3	TRBV9	NA	NA	CASSFPSRTDTQYF	TGTGCCAGCAGCTTTCCCTCGCGGACAGATACGCAGTATTTT
TRBJ2-3	TRBV12-3/TRBV12-4	NA	NA	CASSSAASTDTQYF	TGTGCCAGCAGTTCAGCGGCTAGCACAGATACGCAGTATTTT
TRBJ1-1	TRBV7-9	NA	NA	CASSFIQGSTEAFF	TGTGCCAGCAGCTTCATCCAGGGGAGCACTGAAGCTTTCTTT
TRBJ2-1	TRBV19	NA	NA	CASSAGTLSYNEQFF	TGTGCCAGTAGTGCCGGGACTCTCTCCTACAATGAGCAGTTCTTC
TRBJ2-7	TRBV5-4	few	NA	CASSFWGKSYEQYF	TGTGCCAGCAGCTTTTGGGGGAAAAGCTACGAGCAGTACTTC
TRBJ1-1	TRBV12-5	NA	TRBD1	CASGLPDRATEAFF	TGTGCTAGTGGTTTACCGGACAGGGCCACTGAAGCTTTCTTT
TRBJ1-5	TRBV5-1	NA	NA	CASSPEGGVNQPQHF	TGCGCCAGCAGCCCGGAAGGCGGAGTTAATCAGCCCCAGCATTTT
TRBJ2-7	TRBV20-1	NA	NA	CSARDLGGLRPEQYF	TGCAGTGCTAGAGATTTAGGGGGGCTCCGACCCGAGCAGTACTTC
TRBJ2-4	TRBV7-3	NA	TRBD1	CASSLTVGQGGDIQYF	TGTGCCAGCAGCTTAACGGTGGGACAGGGGGGGGACATTCAGTACTTC
TRBJ2-7	TRBV29-1	NA	NA	CSVVPGLGEQYF	TGCAGCGTTGTCCCAGGATTGGGGGAGCAGTACTTC
TRBJ2-3	TRBV5-1	NA	NA	CASSSAQGPDTQYF	TGCGCCAGCAGCTCAGCACAAGGCCCAGATACGCAGTATTTT
TRBJ2-3	TRBV24-1	NA	TRBD1	CATSGSTGPGDTQYF	TGTGCCACCAGTGGGTCGACAGGGCCCGGGGATACGCAGTATTTT
TRBJ2-2	TRBV7-9	NA	NA	CASSLGTTWGNTGELFF	TGTGCCAGCAGCTTAGGGACGACGTGGGGGAACACCGGGGAGCTGTTTTTT
TRBJ2-7	TRBV4-1	NA	TRBD2	CASSPRLAGGQSYEQYF	TGCGCCAGCAGCCCCCGACTAGCGGGAGGGCAAAGCTACGAGCAGTACTTC